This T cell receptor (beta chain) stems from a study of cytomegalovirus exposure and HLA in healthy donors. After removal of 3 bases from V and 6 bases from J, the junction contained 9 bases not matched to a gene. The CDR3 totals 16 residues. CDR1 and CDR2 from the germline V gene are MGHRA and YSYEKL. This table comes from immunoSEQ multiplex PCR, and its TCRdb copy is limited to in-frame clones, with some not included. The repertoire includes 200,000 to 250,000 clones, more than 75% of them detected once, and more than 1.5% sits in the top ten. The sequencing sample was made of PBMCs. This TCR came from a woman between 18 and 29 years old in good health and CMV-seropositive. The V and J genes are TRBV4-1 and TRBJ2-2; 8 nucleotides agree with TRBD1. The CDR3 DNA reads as TGCGCCAGCAGCCACCGGACAGGGAGATTTTCCGGGGAGCTGTTTTTT. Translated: CASSHRTGRFSGELFF.